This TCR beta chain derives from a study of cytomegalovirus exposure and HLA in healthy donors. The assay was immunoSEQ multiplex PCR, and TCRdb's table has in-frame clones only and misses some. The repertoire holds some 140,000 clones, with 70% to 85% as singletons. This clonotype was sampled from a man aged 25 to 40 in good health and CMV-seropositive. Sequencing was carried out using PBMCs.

The CDR3 protein is CASSPLGQLYGYTF. In DNA form, the CDR3 reads TGTGCCAGCAGTCCCCTGGGACAGCTCTATGGCTACACCTTC. The genes are TRBV6-6 and TRBJ1-2, with 7 bases lining up with TRBD1. Trimming cost V 5 bases and J 4 bases; bases outside gene matches: 7. The germline gives CDR1 MNHNY, CDR2 SVGAGI (reference sequence). This CDR3 is built from 14 residues.